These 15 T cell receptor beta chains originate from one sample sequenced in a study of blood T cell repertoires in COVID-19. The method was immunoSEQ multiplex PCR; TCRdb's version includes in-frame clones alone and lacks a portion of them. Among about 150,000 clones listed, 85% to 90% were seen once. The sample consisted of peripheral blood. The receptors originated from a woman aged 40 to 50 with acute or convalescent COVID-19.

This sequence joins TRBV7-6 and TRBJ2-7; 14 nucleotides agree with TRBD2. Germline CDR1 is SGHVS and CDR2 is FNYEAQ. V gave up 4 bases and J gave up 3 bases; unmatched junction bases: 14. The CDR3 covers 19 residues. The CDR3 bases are TGTGCCAGCAGCTCACGTCCGGGACTAGCGGGAGAACTCTACTACGAGCAGTACTTC. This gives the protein CASSSRPGLAGELYYEQYF.

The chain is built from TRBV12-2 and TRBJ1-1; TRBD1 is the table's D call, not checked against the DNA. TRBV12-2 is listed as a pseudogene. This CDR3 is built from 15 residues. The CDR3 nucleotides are TGTGCAAGTCGCTTAGCTAGTACAGGGAACACTGAAGCTTTCTTT. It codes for CASRLASTGNTEAFF.

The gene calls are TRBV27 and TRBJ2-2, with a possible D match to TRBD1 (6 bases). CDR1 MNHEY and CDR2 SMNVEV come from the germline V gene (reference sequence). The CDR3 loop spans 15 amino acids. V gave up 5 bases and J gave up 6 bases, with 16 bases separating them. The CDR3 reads CASSLGARTAGELFF. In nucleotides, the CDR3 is TGTGCCAGCAGTCTGGGGGCCCGCACGGCCGGGGAGCTGTTTTTT.

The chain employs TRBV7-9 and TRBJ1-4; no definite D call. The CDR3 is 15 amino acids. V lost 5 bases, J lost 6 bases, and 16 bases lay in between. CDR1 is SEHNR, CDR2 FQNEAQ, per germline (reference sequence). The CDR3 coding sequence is TGTGCCAGCAGCCTTGGATTGGAGAACGATGAAAAACTGTTTTTT. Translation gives CASSLGLENDEKLFF. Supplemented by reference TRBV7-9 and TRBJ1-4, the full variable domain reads DTGVSQNPRHKITKRGQNVTFRCDPISEHNRLYWYRQTLGQGPEFLTYFQNEAQLEKSRLLSDRFSAERPKGSFSTLEIQRTEQGDSAMYLCASSLGLENDEKLFFGSGTQLSVL.

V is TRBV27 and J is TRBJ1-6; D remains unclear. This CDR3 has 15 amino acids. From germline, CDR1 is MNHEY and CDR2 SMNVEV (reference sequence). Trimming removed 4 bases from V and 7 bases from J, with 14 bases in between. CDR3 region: CASSYLSTGNSPLHF. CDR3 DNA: TGTGCCAGCAGTTACCTATCAACCGGGAATTCACCCCTCCACTTT.

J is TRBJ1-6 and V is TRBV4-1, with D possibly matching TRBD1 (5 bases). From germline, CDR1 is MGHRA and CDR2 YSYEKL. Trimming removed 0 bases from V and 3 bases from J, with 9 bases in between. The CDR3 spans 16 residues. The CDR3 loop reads CASSQELTVYNSPLHF. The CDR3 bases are TGCGCCAGCAGCCAAGAGTTGACAGTCTATAATTCACCCCTCCACTTT.

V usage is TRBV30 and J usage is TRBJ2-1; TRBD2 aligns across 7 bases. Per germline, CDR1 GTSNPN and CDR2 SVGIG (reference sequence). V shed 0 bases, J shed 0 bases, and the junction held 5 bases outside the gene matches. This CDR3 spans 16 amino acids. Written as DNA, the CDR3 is TGTGCCTGGAGTGTATTCGGGGGGAGCTCCTACAATGAGCAGTTCTTC. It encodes CAWSVFGGSSYNEQFF.

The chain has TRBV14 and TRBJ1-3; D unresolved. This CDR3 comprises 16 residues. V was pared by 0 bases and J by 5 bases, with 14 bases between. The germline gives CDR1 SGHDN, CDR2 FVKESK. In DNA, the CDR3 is TGTGCCAGCAGCCAAGATGTCCGTCCCCTTCGAAACACCATATATTTT. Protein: CASSQDVRPLRNTIYF.

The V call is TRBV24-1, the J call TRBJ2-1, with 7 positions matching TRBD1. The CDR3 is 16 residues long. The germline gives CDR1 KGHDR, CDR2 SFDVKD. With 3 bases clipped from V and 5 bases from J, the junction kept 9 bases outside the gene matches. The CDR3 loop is CATSDPRPGTDNEQFF. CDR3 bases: TGTGCCACCAGTGATCCTCGGCCCGGGACAGACAATGAGCAGTTCTTC.

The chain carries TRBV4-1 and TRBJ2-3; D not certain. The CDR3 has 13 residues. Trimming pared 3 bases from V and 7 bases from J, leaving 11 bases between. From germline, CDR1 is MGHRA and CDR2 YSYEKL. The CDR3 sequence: CASSHSSENTQYF. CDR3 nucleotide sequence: TGCGCCAGCAGCCACAGTTCGGAGAATACGCAGTATTTT.

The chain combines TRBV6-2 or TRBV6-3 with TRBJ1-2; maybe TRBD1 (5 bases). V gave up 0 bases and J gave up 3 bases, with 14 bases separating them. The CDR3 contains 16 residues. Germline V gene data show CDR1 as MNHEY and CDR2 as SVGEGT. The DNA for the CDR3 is TGTGCCAGCAGTTACTCGACCAGGGAGGGTGACTATGGCTACACCTTC. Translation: CASSYSTREGDYGYTF.

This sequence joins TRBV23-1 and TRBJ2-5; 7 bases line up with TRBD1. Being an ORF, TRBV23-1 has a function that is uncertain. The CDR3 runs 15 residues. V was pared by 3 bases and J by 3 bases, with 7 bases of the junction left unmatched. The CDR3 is CASSQWVRGKETQYF. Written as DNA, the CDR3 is TGCGCCAGCAGTCAGTGGGTCAGGGGGAAAGAGACCCAGTACTTC.

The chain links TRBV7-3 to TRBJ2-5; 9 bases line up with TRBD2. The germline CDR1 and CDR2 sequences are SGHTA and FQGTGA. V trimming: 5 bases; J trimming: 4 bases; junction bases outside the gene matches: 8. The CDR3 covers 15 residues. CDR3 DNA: TGTGCCAGCAGCCTCTTAGCGGGAGATTCAGAGACCCAGTACTTC. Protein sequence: CASSLLAGDSETQYF.

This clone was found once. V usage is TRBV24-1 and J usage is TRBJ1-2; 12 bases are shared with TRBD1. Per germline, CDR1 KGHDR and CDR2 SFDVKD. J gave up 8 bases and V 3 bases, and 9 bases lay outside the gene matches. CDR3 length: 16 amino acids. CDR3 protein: CATSDPPGQGAYGYTF. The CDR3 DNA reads TGTGCCACCAGTGATCCGCCGGGACAGGGGGCATACGGCTACACCTTC.

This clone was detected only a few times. The CDR3 reads CASSFAGHTGELFF. CDR3 DNA: TGTGCCAGCAGTTTCGCGGGCCACACCGGGGAGCTGTTTTTT. The V gene is TRBV27, the J gene TRBJ2-2; D perhaps matches TRBD2 (5 bases). The CDR3 is made up of 14 amino acids. Looked up from germline, CDR1 is MNHEY and CDR2 is SMNVEV (reference sequence). Trimming took 3 bases from V and 3 from J, leaving 8 bases between them.